This entry features one T cell receptor beta chain sequence. Its antigen remains unidentified. This entry is derived from a study of cytotoxic CD8 clonotypes in ibrutinib-treated CLL. Study-wide points: Under treatment, the uncommon public clonotypes either contracted or remained stable.

The data were produced by immunoSEQ multiplex PCR, yet TCRdb's version contains in-frame clones alone and is incomplete. The sample lists about 120,000 clones, approximately 58% occurring once. For TCR beta libraries, 1.5 to 2 micrograms of genomic DNA were obtained from cryopreserved PBMCs. The sequencing here drew on PBMCs, taken after 24 months of ibrutinib treatment. The receptor's source is a human donor with chronic lymphocytic leukemia.

The CDR3: CASSLQGSQPQHF. CDR3 in DNA: TGTGCCAGCAGCTTACAAGGGTCTCAGCCCCAGCATTTT. The chain recombines TRBV7-2 with TRBJ1-5; no reliable D call. V gave up 2 bases and J gave up 6 bases, with 8 bases separating them. Germline CDR1 is SGHTA and CDR2 is FQGNSA. CDR3 size: 13 residues.